Below, one T cell receptor beta chain is given with its context. The antigen is not known. The data are from a study of cytomegalovirus exposure and HLA in healthy donors. Nominally healthy donors provided the samples, though records likely missed some immune exposures. 60 Vbeta and 13 Jbeta primers were used in PCR. Some clones are missing from TCRdb's copy, which holds only in-frame ones; the method was immunoSEQ multiplex PCR. In the table there are around 180,000 clones, roughly 70% of which are singletons. Notes on the study in general: Reported performance of the classifier showed diagnosis of cytomegalovirus status with high specificity and sensitivity. A link between a missense DCLRE1C variant and TCR beta V- and J-gene trimming emerged from a later analysis. One cluster of highly shared sequence variants probably arose as a sequencing artifact.

Germline loops: CDR1 SGHRS, CDR2 YFSETQ. The length of the CDR3 is 14 residues. Trimming stripped 0 bases from V and 5 bases from J, with 11 bases between. This rearrangement joins TRBV5-1 to TRBJ2-5; D possibly corresponds to TRBD2 (6 bases). The sequence was collected from a girl under 18 in good health and CMV-seronegative. The sequencing sample was made of PBMCs. The CDR3 region is CASSLGWGEETQYF. The CDR3 DNA sequence: TGCGCCAGCAGCTTGGGCTGGGGGGAGGAGACCCAGTACTTC. Filled out from reference TRBV5-1 and TRBJ2-5, the complete variable domain reads KAGVTQTPRYLIKTRGQQVTLSCSPISGHRSVSWYQQTPGQGLQFLFEYFSETQRNKGNFPGRFSGRQFSNSRSEMNVSTLELGDSALYLCASSLGWGEETQYFGPGTRLLVL.